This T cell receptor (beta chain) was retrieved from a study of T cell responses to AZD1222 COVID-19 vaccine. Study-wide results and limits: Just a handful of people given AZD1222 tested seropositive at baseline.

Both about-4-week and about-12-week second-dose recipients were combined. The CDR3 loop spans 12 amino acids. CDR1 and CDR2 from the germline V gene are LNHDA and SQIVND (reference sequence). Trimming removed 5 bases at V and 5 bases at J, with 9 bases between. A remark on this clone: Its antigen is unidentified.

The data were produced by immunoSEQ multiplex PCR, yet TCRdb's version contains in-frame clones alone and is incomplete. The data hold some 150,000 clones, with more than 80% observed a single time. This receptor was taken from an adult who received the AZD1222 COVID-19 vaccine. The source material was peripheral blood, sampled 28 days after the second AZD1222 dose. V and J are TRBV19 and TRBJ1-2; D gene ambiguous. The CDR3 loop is CASSLQEYGYTF. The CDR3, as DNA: TGTGCCAGTAGTCTTCAAGAGTATGGCTACACCTTC.